The 27 T cell receptor beta chains given below trace back to one sample, sequenced in a study of a mutant IDH1 vaccine in newly diagnosed glioma. Time point noted: baseline, week 1 (first vaccination visit). Specified treatment: pre-vaccination baseline after standard-of-care therapy. The method was immunoSEQ multiplex PCR; TCRdb's version includes in-frame clones alone and lacks a portion of them. The sample shows 68,000 or so clones, less than 85% of them seen only once. The source was PBMCs, collected from a glioma patient treated with radiotherapy, temozolomide or both. The receptors derive from a man between 45 and 60 years old with glioma.

V usage is TRBV9 and J usage is TRBJ2-3, with D unclear. Between the trimmed V and J ends, which lost 2 bases and 0 bases, there was a span of 4 bases. CDR1 is SGDLS, CDR2 YYNGEE, per germline. The CDR3 loop spans 13 amino acids. The chain's CDR3 is CASSVWSTDTQYF. The DNA of the CDR3 is TGTGCCAGCAGCGTTTGGAGCACAGATACGCAGTATTTT.

V is TRBV5-6 and J is TRBJ2-7; TRBD2 aligns across 7 bases. V shed 2 bases, J shed 2 bases, and the junction held 4 bases outside the gene matches. Germline-derived CDR1 and CDR2 are SGHDT and YYEEEE. This CDR3 is built from 14 residues. CDR3: CASSFASGPYEQYF. For the CDR3, the DNA is TGTGCCAGCAGCTTCGCTAGCGGCCCCTACGAGCAGTACTTC.

This clone was seen a single time. The chain joins TRBV6-6 to TRBJ2-2; TRBD1 aligns across 7 bases. The junction had 4 bases not matched to a gene; V was cut back by 8 bases and J by 4 bases. CDR1 MNHNY and CDR2 SVGAGI come from the germline V gene (reference sequence). The CDR3 length is 13 residues. The CDR3 DNA sequence: TGTGCCAGCTCCAGGGGGATCACCGGGGAGCTGTTTTTT. Translation: CASSRGITGELFF.

This chain uses TRBV7-9 with TRBJ2-7, with 7 bases that match TRBD1. CDR3 length equals 14 residues. The germline gives CDR1 SEHNR, CDR2 FQNEAQ (reference sequence). J lost 4 bases, V lost 3 bases, and 6 bases had no gene match. The CDR3 nucleotides are TGTGCCAGCAGCTTTAATCAGGGGGATTACGAGCAGTACTTC. This encodes CASSFNQGDYEQYF.

The chain joins TRBV14 to TRBJ2-7; D uncertain. Germline CDR1 reads SGHDN; CDR2 reads FVKESK. The CDR3 extends over 14 amino acids. V lost 1 base, J lost 7 bases, and 14 bases lay in between. CDR3 in DNA: TGTGCCAGCAGCCAAGTCAACAACCCGAGGGAGCAGTACTTC. It encodes CASSQVNNPREQYF.

The V call is TRBV5-6, the J call TRBJ2-3; D ambiguous. Trimming shortened V by 4 bases and J by 1 base, and 7 bases separated the two germline ends. The CDR3 length is 13 residues. Germline CDR1 is SGHDT and CDR2 is YYEEEE. In DNA, the CDR3 is TGTGCCAGCAGCCTCAAAGGCACAGATACGCAGTATTTT. Its translation is CASSLKGTDTQYF. Filled out from reference TRBV5-6 and TRBJ2-3, the complete variable domain reads DAGVTQSPTHLIKTRGQQVTLRCSPKSGHDTVSWYQQALGQGPQFIFQYYEEEERQRGNFPDRFSGHQFPNYSSELNVNALLLGDSALYLCASSLKGTDTQYFGPGTRLTVL.

The V and J genes are TRBV4-2 and TRBJ2-1, with TRBD2 identical over 7 bases. Germline CDR1 is LGHNA and CDR2 is YNFKEQ. V dropped 0 bases and J dropped 9; count of bases not matched to a gene: 8. This CDR3 has 15 amino acids. CDR3 nucleotides: TGTGCCAGCAGCCAAGAGAGGGTGGGGGGGAGTGAGCAGTTCTTC. Amino acid sequence: CASSQERVGGSEQFF.

The chain combines TRBV1 with TRBJ2-2. TRBV1 is marked as a pseudogene. The CDR3 loop spans 15 amino acids. The CDR3 bases are TGCACCAGCAGCCAAGAGGAAGGGAACACCGGGGAGCTGTTTTTT. Residues: CTSSQEEGNTGELFF.

The chain has TRBV7-8 and TRBJ1-1; a possible D gene is TRBD1 (5 bases). The CDR3 is 16 amino acids. Per the germline V gene, CDR1 is SGHVS and CDR2 is FQNEAQ. V was shortened by 4 bases and J by 0 bases, with 15 bases between the two germline ends. DNA of the CDR3: TGTGCCAGCAGCTCCTTTAGGGGCAGGATGAACACTGAAGCTTTCTTT. Its translation is CASSSFRGRMNTEAFF.

The gene calls are TRBV6-5 and TRBJ2-3; 7 bases fit TRBD1. This CDR3 comprises 15 residues. V gave up 6 bases and J gave up 0 bases; unmatched junction bases: 6. Germline loops: CDR1 MNHEY, CDR2 SVGAGI. CDR3 protein: CASRDPGGSTDTQYF. The CDR3 bases are TGTGCCAGCAGGGATCCAGGGGGTAGCACAGATACGCAGTATTTT.

The V call is TRBV5-1, the J call TRBJ1-1; D may be TRBD1 (6 bases). Trimming removed 2 bases at V and 1 base at J, with 12 bases between. Per the germline V gene, CDR1 is SGHRS and CDR2 is YFSETQ. CDR3 length: 15 residues. CDR3 region: CASSLYSGQNTEAFF. CDR3 DNA: TGCGCCAGCAGCTTATATTCGGGACAGAACACTGAAGCTTTCTTT.

The chain joins TRBV19 to TRBJ2-1, with D maybe TRBD1 (5 bases). V lost 1 base and J lost 6, with 10 bases in between. The germline gives CDR1 LNHDA, CDR2 SQIVND (reference sequence). CDR3 length: 14 residues. In DNA form, the CDR3 reads TGTGCCAGTAGTATAGGAGGCAGGGTCAATGAGCAGTTCTTC. Its protein product is CASSIGGRVNEQFF.

This clone showed up just a few times. This sequence joins TRBV19 and TRBJ1-1; D not certain. CDR3 length: 13 residues. Trimming cost V 3 bases and J 1 base, with 6 bases left between them. The germline gives CDR1 LNHDA, CDR2 SQIVND (reference sequence). The CDR3 region has the DNA TGTGCCAGTAGTATCGTTCAGAACACTGAAGCTTTCTTT. As protein: CASSIVQNTEAFF.

Relative to its sample, this clone is medium-sized. The chain combines TRBV5-1 with TRBJ2-2; D tentatively fits TRBD1 or TRBD2 (5 bases each). V lost 0 bases and J lost 6, with 12 bases in between. This CDR3 is built from 15 residues. CDR1 and CDR2 (germline): SGHRS, YFSETQ. The CDR3 nucleotides read TGCGCCAGCAGCTTGGGAGAAAGGGGAGCCGGGGAGCTGTTTTTT. Translation gives CASSLGERGAGELFF.

The V call is TRBV14, the J call TRBJ2-7; D possibly corresponds to TRBD1 (5 bases). Germline V lookup: CDR1 SGHDN, CDR2 FVKESK. V lost 0 bases and J 0 bases, leaving 12 bases between the germline ends. The CDR3 length is 16 residues. The CDR3 DNA follows: TGTGCCAGCAGCCAAGAGCGGAGACAGTTCTCCTACGAGCAGTACTTC. It translates to CASSQERRQFSYEQYF.

This chain uses TRBV5-4 with TRBJ1-6; 10 bases fit TRBD1. Germline V lookup: CDR1 SGHNT, CDR2 YYREEE (reference sequence). V lost 1 base to trimming and J lost 10 bases; unmatched junction nucleotides: 5. The CDR3 is 15 residues long. CDR3 loop: CASSLSGTGDSPLHF. CDR3 in DNA: TGTGCCAGCAGCTTGAGTGGGACAGGGGACTCACCCCTCCACTTT.

The V and J genes are TRBV27 and TRBJ2-2; D unclear. The germline CDR1 and CDR2 sequences are MNHEY and SMNVEV (reference sequence). V lost 4 bases and J lost 6, with 9 bases in between. The CDR3 contains 13 residues. The CDR3 region has the DNA TGTGCCAGCAGTTCCTCCGCGGCCGGGGAGCTGTTTTTT. Protein product: CASSSSAAGELFF.

This clone was detected only once. The gene calls are TRBV15 and TRBJ1-5; D is perhaps TRBD1 (5 bases). The CDR3 is 15 residues long. Trimming took off 0 bases at V and 7 bases at J, with 13 bases between the two ends. Germline V gene lookup returns CDR1 LNHNV and CDR2 YYDKDF (reference sequence). The CDR3 loop is CATSRDLAGLQPQHF. The DNA for the CDR3 is TGTGCCACCAGCAGAGATTTGGCAGGGCTACAGCCCCAGCATTTT.

This clone was observed once. The chain is built from TRBV7-9 and TRBJ1-1; maybe TRBD1 (5 bases). Germline V gives CDR1 SEHNR, CDR2 FQNEAQ (reference sequence). Trimming took 4 bases from V and 4 from J, leaving 13 bases between them. The CDR3 is made up of 14 amino acids. The CDR3 loop is CASSSFEGSTEAFF. CDR3 coding DNA: TGTGCCAGCAGCTCTTTCGAGGGGAGCACTGAAGCTTTCTTT. Filled out from reference TRBV7-9 and TRBJ1-1, the complete variable domain reads DTGVSQNPRHKITKRGQNVTFRCDPISEHNRLYWYRQTLGQGPEFLTYFQNEAQLEKSRLLSDRFSAERPKGSFSTLEIQRTEQGDSAMYLCASSSFEGSTEAFFGQGTRLTVV.

J is TRBJ1-1 and V is TRBV5-5; 8 bases match TRBD1. The V and J ends lost 0 bases and 6 bases, in that order; junction bases with no gene match: 1. The CDR3 has 13 amino acids. CDR1 SGHKS and CDR2 YYEKEE come from the germline V gene (reference sequence). The CDR3 sequence is CASSLAGGSEAFF. DNA of the CDR3: TGTGCCAGCAGCTTGGCAGGGGGCTCTGAAGCTTTCTTT.

V gene TRBV28 combines with J gene TRBJ2-1; 13 bases are a match to TRBD2. V shed 8 bases and J 0 bases; nucleotides not matched to a gene: 10. CDR3 size: 18 residues. The germline gives CDR1 MDHEN, CDR2 SYDVKM. CDR3 in DNA: TGTGCCAGCCCCCCGACTAGCGGGGGGCCCCCCTCCTACAATGAGCAGTTCTTC. Translation: CASPPTSGGPPSYNEQFF. The whole variable domain, remainder taken from reference TRBV28 and TRBJ2-1, is DVKVTQSSRYLVKRTGEKVFLECVQDMDHENMFWYRQDPGLGLRLIYFSYDVKMKEKGDIPEGYSVSREKKERFSLILESASTNQTSMYLCASPPTSGGPPSYNEQFFGPGTRLTVL.

The chain's CDR3 is CSVGQDVNSPLHF. Written as DNA, the CDR3 is TGCAGCGTTGGACAGGACGTCAATTCACCCCTCCACTTT. V and J are TRBV29-1 and TRBJ1-6; D is possibly TRBD1 (6 bases). The CDR3 has 13 amino acids. The germline V gene encodes CDR1 SQVTM and CDR2 ANQGSEA. V lost 4 bases and J lost 7, with 11 bases in between.

This clone was recorded a few times. The gene calls are TRBV7-8 and TRBJ1-2, with D maybe TRBD1 (5 bases). V was clipped by 1 base and J by 4 bases, with 13 bases between them. Germline V gives CDR1 SGHVS, CDR2 FQNEAQ. The CDR3 contains 15 residues. The CDR3 region has the DNA TGTGCCAGCAGCTTAGGGCAGGGTGGCCTCTATGGCTACACCTTC. It codes for CASSLGQGGLYGYTF. Full variable domain (missing parts from reference TRBV7-8 and TRBJ1-2): GAGVSQSPRYKVAKRGQDVALRCDPISGHVSLFWYQQALGQGPEFLTYFQNEAQLDKSGLPSDRFFAERPEGSVSTLKIQRTQQEDSAVYLCASSLGQGGLYGYTFGSGTRLTVV.

The CDR3 sequence is CASSHDSSANQPQHF. The CDR3 nucleotides are TGTGCCAGCAGCCACGACTCCTCCGCAAATCAGCCCCAGCATTTT. This rearrangement joins TRBV7-8 to TRBJ1-5; no firm D call. CDR3 size: 15 residues. V was clipped by 5 bases and J by 4 bases, with 15 bases between them. The germline gives CDR1 SGHVS, CDR2 FQNEAQ.

The rearrangement links TRBV19 to TRBJ2-1, with 8 bases matching TRBD2. The V gene's germline CDR1 is LNHDA and CDR2 SQIVND (reference sequence). V gave up 1 base and J gave up 8 bases; unmatched junction bases: 4. CDR3 length: 14 residues. CDR3 in amino acids: CASSIAGTRDEQFF. The CDR3 DNA sequence: TGTGCCAGTAGTATAGCCGGGACTAGGGATGAGCAGTTCTTC. Full variable domain (missing parts from reference TRBV19 and TRBJ2-1): DGGITQSPKYLFRKEGQNVTLSCEQNLNHDAMYWYRQDPGQGLRLIYYSQIVNDFQKGDIAEGYSVSREKKESFPLTVTSAQKNPTAFYLCASSIAGTRDEQFFGPGTRLTVL.

In its sample, this clone was seen a few times. V and J are TRBV19 and TRBJ1-1, with 7 nucleotides matching TRBD1. This CDR3 spans 14 amino acids. Germline V gives CDR1 LNHDA, CDR2 SQIVND (reference sequence). J was trimmed by 4 bases and V by 7 bases; bases with no gene match: 9. CDR3 amino acids: CASTIGGRGTEAFF. CDR3 nucleotides: TGTGCCAGTACCATAGGGGGCAGGGGCACTGAAGCTTTCTTT.

The chain carries TRBV5-6 and TRBJ1-2; D might be TRBD1 (6 bases). Trimming took 1 base from V and 8 from J, leaving 9 bases between them. This CDR3 is 12 amino acids long. Germline CDR1 SGHDT, CDR2 YYEEEE. CDR3 sequence reads: CASSLRGRGYTF. CDR3 sequence (DNA): TGTGCCAGCAGCTTGCGGGGGCGGGGCTACACCTTC.